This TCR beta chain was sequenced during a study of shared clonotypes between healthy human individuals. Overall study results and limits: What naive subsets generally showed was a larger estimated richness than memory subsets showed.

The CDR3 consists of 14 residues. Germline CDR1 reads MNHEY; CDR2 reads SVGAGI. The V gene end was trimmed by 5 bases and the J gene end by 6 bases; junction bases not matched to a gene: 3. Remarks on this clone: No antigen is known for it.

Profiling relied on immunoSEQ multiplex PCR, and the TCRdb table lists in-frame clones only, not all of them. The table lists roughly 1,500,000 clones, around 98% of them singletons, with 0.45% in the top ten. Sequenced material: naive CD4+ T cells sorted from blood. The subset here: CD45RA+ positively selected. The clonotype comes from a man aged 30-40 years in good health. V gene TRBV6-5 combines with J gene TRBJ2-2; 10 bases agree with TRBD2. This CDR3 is CASSKREGSGELFF. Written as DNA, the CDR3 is TGTGCCAGCAGTAAGCGGGAGGGCTCCGGGGAGCTGTTTTTT.